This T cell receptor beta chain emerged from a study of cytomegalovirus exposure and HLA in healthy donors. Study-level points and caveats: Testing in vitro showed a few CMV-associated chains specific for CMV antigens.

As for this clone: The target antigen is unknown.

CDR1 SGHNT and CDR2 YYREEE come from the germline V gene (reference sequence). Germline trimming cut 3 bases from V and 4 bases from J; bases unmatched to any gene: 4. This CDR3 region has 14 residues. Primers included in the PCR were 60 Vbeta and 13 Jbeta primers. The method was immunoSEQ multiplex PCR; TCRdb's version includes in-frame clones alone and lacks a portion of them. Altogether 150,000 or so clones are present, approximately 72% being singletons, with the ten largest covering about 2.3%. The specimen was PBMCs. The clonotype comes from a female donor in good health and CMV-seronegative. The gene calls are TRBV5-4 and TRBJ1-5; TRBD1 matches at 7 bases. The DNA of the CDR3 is TGTGCCAGCAGCTCCGGGGACAGTAATCAGCCCCAGCATTTT. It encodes CASSSGDSNQPQHF.